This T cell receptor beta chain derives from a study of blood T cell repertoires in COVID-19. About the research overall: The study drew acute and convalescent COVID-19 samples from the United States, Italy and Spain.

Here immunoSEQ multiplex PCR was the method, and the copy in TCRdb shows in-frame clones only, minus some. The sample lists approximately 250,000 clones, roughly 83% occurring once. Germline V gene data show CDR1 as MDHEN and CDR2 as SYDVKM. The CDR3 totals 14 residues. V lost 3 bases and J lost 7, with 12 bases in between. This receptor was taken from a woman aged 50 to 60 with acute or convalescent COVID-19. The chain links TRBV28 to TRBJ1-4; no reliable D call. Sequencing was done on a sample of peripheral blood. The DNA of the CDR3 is TGTGCCAGCAGTTTTGTTGCGGGAAGTGAAAAACTGTTTTTT. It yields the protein CASSFVAGSEKLFF.